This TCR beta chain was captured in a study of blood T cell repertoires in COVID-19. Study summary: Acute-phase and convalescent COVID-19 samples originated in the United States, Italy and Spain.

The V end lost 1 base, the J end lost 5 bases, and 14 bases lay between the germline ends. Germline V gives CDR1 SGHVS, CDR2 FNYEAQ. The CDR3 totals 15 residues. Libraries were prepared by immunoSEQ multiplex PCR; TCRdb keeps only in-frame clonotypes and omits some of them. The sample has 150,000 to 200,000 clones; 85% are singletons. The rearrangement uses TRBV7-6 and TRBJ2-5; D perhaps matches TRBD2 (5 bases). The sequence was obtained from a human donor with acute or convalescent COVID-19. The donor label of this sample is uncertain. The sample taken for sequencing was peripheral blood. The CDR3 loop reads CASSLELVPTETQYF. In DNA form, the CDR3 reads TGTGCCAGCAGCTTAGAACTAGTGCCGACGGAGACCCAGTACTTC.